This T cell receptor (beta chain) is drawn from a study of control samples from healthy donors and cancer patients. The protocol was immunoSEQ multiplex PCR, while the TCRdb copy is restricted to in-frame clones and leaves out a portion. The sample lists roughly 14,000 clones, 70% to 85% occurring once. The CDR3 is 14 residues long. With 10 bases removed from V and 4 bases from J, the gap between germline ends came to 19 bases. CDR1 and CDR2 from the germline V gene are MNHNY and SVGAGI (reference sequence). This clonotype originated in a female donor with lung cancer. The sequenced material came from formalin-fixed, paraffin-embedded tissue. This rearrangement joins TRBV6-6 to TRBJ1-2; no reliable D call. The DNA of the CDR3 is TGTGCCATCTCCGACGGAGTATTCATCTATGGCTACACCTTC. The encoded protein is CAISDGVFIYGYTF.